These 13 T cell receptor beta chains were all obtained from the same sample, sequenced in a study of CD8 T cells in ankylosing spondylitis (dated by TCRdb to the late 2010s). The protocol used for the library was 5' RACE. Instrument on record: Illumina HiSeq 2500. TCRdb itself trimmed the public reads at Q25 with fastp, ran MiXCR and retained productive beta chains. When rows share a CDR3 protein, they turn into one entry using the most common DNA and genes. This sample has over 100,000 distinct CDR3 sequences in its table, and roughly 11% of those were observed once. 4.1% of the sample is taken by the ten largest. The specimen sequenced was blood, either unsorted or a sorted T cell fraction (not recorded which). These TCRs come from a female donor with ankylosing spondylitis or in good health (not recorded which).

There are many counts of this clonotype. The rearrangement uses TRBV7-2 and TRBJ2-5, with D maybe TRBD2 (6 bases). CDR1 SGHTA and CDR2 FQGNSA come from the germline V gene. Deletions cut 5 bases from V and 3 bases from J, with 10 bases between. This CDR3 has 13 residues. The CDR3 here is CASSPWREETQYF. CDR3 DNA: TGTGCCAGCAGCCCATGGAGGGAAGAGACCCAGTACTTC.

The chain combines TRBV7-6 with TRBJ2-7; TRBD1 matches at 9 bases. Unmatched junction bases numbered 7, after V lost 5 bases and J lost 2 bases. Germline CDR1 is SGHVS and CDR2 is FNYEAQ. This CDR3 is built from 15 residues. CDR3 sequence: CASSPLGQGTYEQYF. The CDR3 nucleotides are TGTGCCAGCAGCCCTTTGGGACAGGGAACCTACGAGCAGTACTTC.

This chain joins TRBV4-1 and TRBJ1-5, with D possibly being TRBD1 (6 bases). Germline CDR1 is MGHRA and CDR2 is YSYEKL. V dropped 1 base and J dropped 4 bases, with 14 bases sitting between them. This CDR3 spans 16 amino acids. The CDR3 DNA reads TGCGCCAGCAGCCAAGGCGGAATGGGGACAAATCAGCCCCAGCATTTT. Protein sequence: CASSQGGMGTNQPQHF.

The chain has TRBV7-8 and TRBJ1-1; perhaps TRBD1 as D (6 bases). CDR3 length equals 14 residues. The V gene lost 9 bases and the J gene lost 2 bases, with 16 bases spanning the gap. Looked up from germline, CDR1 is SGHVS and CDR2 is FQNEAQ. CDR3 in amino acids: CASRLGTSNTEAFF. In nucleotides, the CDR3 is TGTGCCAGTCGGCTCGGGACATCCAACACTGAAGCTTTCTTT.

Details on this clonotype: A clone one base away is much larger, so this may be a read error. The chain is built from TRBV15 and TRBJ2-1; 8 bases are shared with TRBD1. Unmatched junction bases numbered 5, after V lost 7 bases and J lost 0 bases. The CDR3 length is 15 residues. Per the germline V gene, CDR1 is LNHNV and CDR2 is YYDKDF (reference sequence). This chain's CDR3 is CATISDRGSYNEQFF. The CDR3 DNA follows: TGTGCCACCATCTCCGACAGGGGCTCCTACAATGAGCAGTTCTTC.

This clonotype was seen at least ten times. The chain links TRBV20-1 to TRBJ1-1; 9 bases are a match to TRBD1. With V trimmed by 1 base and J by 6 bases, 6 bases remained unmatched. CDR1 DFQATT and CDR2 SNEGSKA come from the germline V gene (reference sequence). This CDR3 contains 14 residues. Here the CDR3 DNA reads TGCAGTGCTAGAGTGGACAGGGGAAGAGCTGAAGCTTTCTTT. This translates into CSARVDRGRAEAFF.

This clonotype was picked up many times. The rearrangement joins TRBV7-2 to TRBJ2-7, with TRBD1 matching over 9 bases. The V segment lost 5 bases and the J segment 1 base; nucleotides outside the gene matches: 3. The CDR3 loop spans 14 amino acids. CDR1 SGHTA and CDR2 FQGNSA come from the germline V gene. CDR3 coding DNA: TGTGCCAGCAGCCTGGACAGGGGATCCTACGAGCAGTACTTC. This translates into CASSLDRGSYEQYF.

Of note for this clonotype: This sequence may be a read error, since a much larger clone differs from it by one base. The rearrangement links TRBV28 to TRBJ2-7; D remains unclear. The CDR3 has 13 residues. Looked up from germline, CDR1 is MDHEN and CDR2 is SYDVKM. The CDR3 loop is CASSLTTRGEPYF. The CDR3 DNA reads TGTGCCAGCAGTTTAACGACCAGAGGCGAGCCGTACTTC.

There are many counts of this clonotype. The chain links TRBV27 to TRBJ2-7; D possibly corresponds to TRBD2 (6 bases). The CDR3 contains 11 residues. Deletions cut 2 bases from V and 7 bases from J, with 6 bases between. Germline V gene lookup returns CDR1 MNHEY and CDR2 SMNVEV (reference sequence). CDR3 sequence (DNA): TGTGCCAGCAGTTTAGCGGGGGAGCAGTACTTC. Translation: CASSLAGEQYF.

This clonotype was detected many times. The rearrangement joins TRBV5-1 to TRBJ2-3; D uncertain. Germline CDR1 and CDR2: SGHRS and YFSETQ. This CDR3 spans 11 amino acids. V lost 4 bases to trimming and J lost 9 bases, with 9 bases between them. The CDR3 nucleotides are TGCGCCAGCAGCCCGGATCACACGCAGTATTTT. Protein sequence: CASSPDHTQYF.

This clonotype was counted at least ten times. V usage is TRBV28 and J usage is TRBJ1-5, with D unresolved. This CDR3 region has 15 residues. CDR1 and CDR2 (germline): MDHEN, SYDVKM. V lost 3 bases, J lost 3 bases, and 12 bases lay in between. DNA for the CDR3: TGTGCCAGCAGTTTGTTGCGCTTAATCAATCAGCCCCAGCATTTT. Protein: CASSLLRLINQPQHF.

This clonotype was recorded at least ten times. The rearrangement links TRBV7-6 to TRBJ2-7, with TRBD2 identical over 7 bases. The length of the CDR3 is 16 residues. The germline CDR1 and CDR2 sequences are SGHVS and FNYEAQ. With 1 base clipped from V and 2 bases from J, the junction kept 8 bases outside the gene matches. CDR3 loop: CASSLVGRETPYEQYF. The DNA for the CDR3 is TGTGCCAGCAGCTTAGTTGGGCGGGAGACTCCCTACGAGCAGTACTTC. The complete variable domain, with remaining parts taken from reference TRBV7-6 and TRBJ2-7, reads GAGVSQSPRYKVTKRGQDVALRCDPISGHVSLYWYRQALGQGPEFLTYFNYEAQQDKSGLPNDRFSAERPEGSISTLTIQRTEQRDSAMYRCASSLVGRETPYEQYFGPGTRLTVT.

This chain uses TRBV30 with TRBJ1-2; TRBD1 agrees at 8 bases. The J segment lost 4 bases and the V segment lost 6 bases, leaving 4 bases of the junction unmatched. CDR1 is GTSNPN and CDR2 is SVGIG in the germline V gene (reference sequence). This CDR3 has 12 residues. The CDR3 protein is CACSTGAYGYTF. The CDR3, as DNA: TGTGCCTGTTCGACAGGGGCCTATGGCTACACCTTC.